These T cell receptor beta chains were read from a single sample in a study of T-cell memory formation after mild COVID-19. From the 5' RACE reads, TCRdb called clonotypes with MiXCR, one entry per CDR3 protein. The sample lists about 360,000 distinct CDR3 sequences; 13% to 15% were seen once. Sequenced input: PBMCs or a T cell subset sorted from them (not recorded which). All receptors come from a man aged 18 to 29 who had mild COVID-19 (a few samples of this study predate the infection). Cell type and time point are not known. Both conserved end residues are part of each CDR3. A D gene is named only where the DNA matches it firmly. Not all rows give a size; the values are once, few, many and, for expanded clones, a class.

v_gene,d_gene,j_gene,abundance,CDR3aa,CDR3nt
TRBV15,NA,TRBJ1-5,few,CATSRESGREAGQPQHF,TGTGCCACCAGCAGAGAGTCTGGCAGGGAGGCGGGTCAGCCCCAGCATTTT
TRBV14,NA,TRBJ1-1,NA,CASSQGTSQKRAFF,TGTGCCAGCAGCCAAGGGACAAGCCAGAAGAGGGCTTTCTTT
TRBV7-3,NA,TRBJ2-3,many,CASSLTDGGADTQYF,TGTGCCAGCAGCTTGACCGATGGGGGGGCGGATACGCAGTATTTT
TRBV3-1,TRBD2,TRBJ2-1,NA,CASSQDLGTSYNEQFF,TGTGCCAGCAGCCAAGATCTCGGGACTAGCTACAATGAGCAGTTCTTC
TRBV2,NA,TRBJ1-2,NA,CASTEGLQEDGYTF,TGTGCCAGCACCGAAGGTCTACAGGAAGATGGTTACACCTTC
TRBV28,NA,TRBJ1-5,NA,CASSLPVGHNQPQHF,TGTGCCAGCAGTTTGCCTGTAGGCCACAATCAGCCCCAGCATTTT
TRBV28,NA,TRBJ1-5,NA,CASIASRGTHQPQHF,TGTGCCAGCATCGCCTCACGTGGGACACATCAGCCCCAGCATTTT
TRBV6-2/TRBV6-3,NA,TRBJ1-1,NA,CASSSGEEAFF,TGTGCCAGCAGTTCTGGGGAGGAAGCTTTCTTT
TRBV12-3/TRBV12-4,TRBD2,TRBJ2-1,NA,CASSSPTSGGLNEQFF,TGTGCCAGCAGTTCTCCGACTAGCGGGGGTTTGAATGAGCAGTTCTTC
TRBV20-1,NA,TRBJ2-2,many,CSARDRPPGAGELFF,TGCAGTGCTAGAGATAGGCCCCCGGGGGCCGGGGAGCTGTTTTTT
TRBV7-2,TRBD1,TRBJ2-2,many,CASSPRTGGVTGELFF,TGTGCCAGCAGCCCCCGGACAGGGGGCGTCACCGGGGAGCTGTTTTTT
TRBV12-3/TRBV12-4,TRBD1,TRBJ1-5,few,CASTSSYRGLWPNSNQPQHF,TGTGCCAGCACTTCTTCATACAGGGGCCTATGGCCGAATAGCAATCAGCCCCAGCATTTT
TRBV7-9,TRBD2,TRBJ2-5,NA,CASSVVLTGTSGAVPQETQYF,TGTGCCAGCAGCGTGGTCCTTACCGGGACTAGCGGGGCAGTCCCCCAAGAGACCCAGTACTTC
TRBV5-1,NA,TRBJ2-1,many,CASSLAGASKQFF,TGCGCCAGCAGCTTGGCAGGGGCGTCTAAGCAGTTCTTC
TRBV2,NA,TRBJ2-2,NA,CASSVSLVRTGELFF,TGTGCCAGCAGTGTAAGTCTAGTAAGGACCGGGGAGCTGTTTTTT
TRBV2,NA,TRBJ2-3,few,CASVVRGQSTDTQYF,TGTGCCAGCGTTGTCCGGGGACAATCAACAGATACGCAGTATTTT
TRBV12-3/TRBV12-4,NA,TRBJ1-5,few,CASSLTRGQPQHF,TGTGCCAGCAGTTTAACCCGGGGTCAGCCCCAGCATTTT
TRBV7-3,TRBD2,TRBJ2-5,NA,CASSPGGANWETQYF,TGTGCCAGCAGCCCCGGGGGGGCTAATTGGGAGACCCAGTACTTC
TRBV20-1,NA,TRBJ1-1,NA,CSARDLLGRNTEAFF,TGCAGTGCTAGAGATTTACTCGGCCGGAACACTGAAGCTTTCTTT
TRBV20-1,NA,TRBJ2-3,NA,CSAPVPGTDTQYF,TGCAGTGCCCCCGTCCCCGGAACAGATACGCAGTATTTT
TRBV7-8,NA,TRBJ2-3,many,CASSPWTDSSTDTQYF,TGTGCCAGCAGCCCTTGGACGGACTCTAGCACAGATACGCAGTATTTT
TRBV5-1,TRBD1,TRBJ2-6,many,CASSPDRVGANVLTF,TGCGCCAGCAGCCCTGACAGGGTTGGGGCCAACGTCCTGACTTTC
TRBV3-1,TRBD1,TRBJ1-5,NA,CASSQGGGSQPQHF,TGTGCCAGCAGCCAGGGAGGGGGCAGCCAGCCCCAGCATTTT
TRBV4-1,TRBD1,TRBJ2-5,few,CASSHSGQQETQYF,TGCGCCAGCAGCCACTCGGGACAGCAAGAGACCCAGTACTTC
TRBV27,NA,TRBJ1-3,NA,CASSTRRGAGNTIYF,TGTGCCAGCAGTACCCGCCGGGGAGCCGGCAACACCATATATTTT
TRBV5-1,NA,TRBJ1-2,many,CASSSDDYYGYTF,TGCGCCAGCAGCTCGGACGATTACTATGGCTACACCTTC
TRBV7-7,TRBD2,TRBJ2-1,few,CASSSHQFGGGANEQFF,TGTGCCAGCAGCTCCCACCAATTCGGCGGGGGGGCAAACGAGCAGTTCTTC